The 13 T cell receptor beta chains below come from one sample, sequenced in a study of blood T cell repertoires in COVID-19. Libraries were prepared by immunoSEQ multiplex PCR; TCRdb keeps only in-frame clonotypes and omits some of them. Here the sample spans 150,000 to 200,000 clones, 65% to 85% being singletons. Sample: peripheral blood. These receptors originate from a man aged 60-69 years with active or convalescent COVID-19.

The V call is TRBV9, the J call TRBJ2-7; 7 bases are a match to TRBD1. Germline assignment: CDR1 SGDLS and CDR2 YYNGEE. J was trimmed by 6 bases and V by 1 base; bases with no gene match: 1. The CDR3 runs 12 residues. The CDR3 sequence: CASSVTGVEQYF. In DNA form, the CDR3 reads TGTGCCAGCAGCGTAACAGGGGTCGAGCAGTACTTC.

V and J are TRBV7-8 and TRBJ2-2; a weak D match, TRBD2 (5 bases). The CDR3 is 16 residues long. V dropped 2 bases and J dropped 4 bases, with 14 bases sitting between them. Looked up from germline, CDR1 is SGHVS and CDR2 is FQNEAQ. Here the CDR3 DNA reads TGTGCCAGCAGCTTAATCGGGGAGAGGGTCACCGGGGAGCTGTTTTTT. This translates into CASSLIGERVTGELFF.

V usage is TRBV4-2 and J usage is TRBJ2-7; the D gene is possibly TRBD2 (5 bases). V was pared by 0 bases and J by 0 bases, with 15 bases between. The V gene's germline CDR1 is LGHNA and CDR2 YNFKEQ. CDR3 length: 17 residues. In DNA form, the CDR3 reads TGTGCCAGCAGCCAAGAGGGGAGACTAACTATCTCCTACGAGCAGTACTTC. Its protein product is CASSQEGRLTISYEQYF.

The V gene is TRBV28, the J gene TRBJ1-5; D gene ambiguous. The V gene's germline CDR1 is MDHEN and CDR2 SYDVKM. V was shortened by 2 bases and J by 9 bases, with 8 bases between the two germline ends. This CDR3 comprises 12 residues. The CDR3 sequence is CASSLRGLPQHF. The CDR3 nucleotides read TGTGCCAGCAGTTTACGCGGCTTGCCCCAGCATTTT.

The chain recombines TRBV5-8 with TRBJ2-1, with D perhaps TRBD1 (6 bases). V was shortened by 4 bases and J by 7 bases, with 15 bases between the two germline ends. Germline V gene sequence: CDR1 SGHTS, CDR2 YDEGEE. The CDR3 runs 14 residues. The CDR3 bases are TGTGCCAGCAGCATCTATGCTCAGGGGAATGAGCAGTTCTTC. Protein sequence: CASSIYAQGNEQFF. The entire variable domain, with the rest obtained from reference TRBV5-8 and TRBJ2-1, is as follows: EAGVTQSPTHLIKTRGQQATLRCSPISGHTSVYWYQQALGLGLQFLLWYDEGEERNRGNFPPRFSGRQFPNYSSELNVNALELEDSALYLCASSIYAQGNEQFFGPGTRLTVL.

V gene TRBV19 combines with J gene TRBJ1-1, with D uncertain. Deletions cut 1 base from V and 6 bases from J, with 9 bases between. CDR3 length: 13 residues. CDR1 LNHDA and CDR2 SQIVND come from the germline V gene (reference sequence). The CDR3 region is CASSIGRRAEAFF. CDR3 DNA sequence: TGTGCCAGTAGTATAGGCCGACGGGCTGAAGCTTTCTTT.

The genes are TRBV7-2 and TRBJ2-1; the match to TRBD2 covers 9 bases. Looked up from germline, CDR1 is SGHTA and CDR2 is FQGNSA. CDR3 length equals 15 residues. V trimming: 1 base; J trimming: 6 bases; junction bases outside the gene matches: 4. Here the CDR3 reads CASSLVAGVRNEQFF. The CDR3 nucleotides read TGTGCCAGCAGCTTAGTAGCGGGAGTTCGCAATGAGCAGTTCTTC.

The rearrangement uses TRBV29-1 and TRBJ2-5, with 7 positions matching TRBD1. Germline loops: CDR1 SQVTM, CDR2 ANQGSEA. The trim removed 2 bases at V and 8 bases at J, leaving 8 bases unmatched. The CDR3 totals 13 residues. CDR3 amino acids: CSVEKGAAQTQYF. In DNA form, the CDR3 reads TGCAGCGTTGAAAAGGGGGCCGCCCAAACCCAGTACTTC.

J is TRBJ1-2 and V is TRBV19; TRBD1 matches 9 bases. The CDR3 loop spans 13 amino acids. The J segment lost 8 bases and the V segment lost 8 bases, leaving 9 bases of the junction unmatched. CDR1 LNHDA and CDR2 SQIVND come from the germline V gene (reference sequence). CDR3 residues: CASSDRGSDGYTF. In DNA form, the CDR3 reads TGTGCCAGTTCAGACAGGGGGTCTGACGGCTACACCTTC.

V usage is TRBV19 and J usage is TRBJ1-1; D possibly corresponds to TRBD1 (6 bases). Trimming stripped 0 bases from V and 5 bases from J, with 13 bases between. The CDR3 covers 15 residues. Germline loops: CDR1 LNHDA, CDR2 SQIVND (reference sequence). CDR3 sequence (DNA): TGTGCCAGTAGTATAGATCCAGGGGCGATGACTGAAGCTTTCTTT. It is translated as CASSIDPGAMTEAFF.

The chain links TRBV7-2 to TRBJ2-5, with 9 bases lining up with TRBD2. The CDR3 covers 17 residues. The V gene end was trimmed by 5 bases and the J gene end by 5 bases; junction bases not matched to a gene: 15. The V gene's germline CDR1 is SGHTA and CDR2 FQGNSA. The CDR3 is CASSPMGVAGEGETQYF. The CDR3 nucleotides are TGTGCCAGCAGCCCGATGGGAGTAGCGGGAGAGGGGGAGACCCAGTACTTC.

The chain employs TRBV7-2 and TRBJ2-7; TRBD2 is a possible D gene (7 bases). Per germline, CDR1 SGHTA and CDR2 FQGNSA. Trimming shortened V by 2 bases and J by 2 bases, and 16 bases separated the two germline ends. The CDR3 length is 16 residues. CDR3 region: CASSLLGRGGTYEQYF. As DNA, the CDR3 is TGTGCCAGCAGCTTACTGGGAAGGGGGGGCACCTACGAGCAGTACTTC.

The chain uses TRBV3-1 (or the pseudogene TRBV3-2) and TRBJ1-1; D remains unclear. This CDR3 spans 13 amino acids. Germline loops: CDR1 LGHDT, CDR2 YNNKEL (reference sequence). The V gene lost 5 bases and the J gene lost 1 base, with 8 bases spanning the gap. CDR3 residues: CASSTRQNTEAFF. The CDR3, as DNA: TGTGCCAGCAGCACTCGACAGAACACTGAAGCTTTCTTT.